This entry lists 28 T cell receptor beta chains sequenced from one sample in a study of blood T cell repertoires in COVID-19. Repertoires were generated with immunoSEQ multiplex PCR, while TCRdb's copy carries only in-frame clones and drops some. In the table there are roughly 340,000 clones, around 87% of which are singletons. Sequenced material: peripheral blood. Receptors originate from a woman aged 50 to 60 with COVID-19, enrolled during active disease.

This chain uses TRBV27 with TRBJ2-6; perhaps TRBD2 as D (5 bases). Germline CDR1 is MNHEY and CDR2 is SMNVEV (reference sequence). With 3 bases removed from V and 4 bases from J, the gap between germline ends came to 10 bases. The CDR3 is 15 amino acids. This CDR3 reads CASSFRGLGANVLTF. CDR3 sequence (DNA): TGTGCCAGCAGTTTTCGAGGGCTGGGGGCCAACGTCCTGACTTTC.

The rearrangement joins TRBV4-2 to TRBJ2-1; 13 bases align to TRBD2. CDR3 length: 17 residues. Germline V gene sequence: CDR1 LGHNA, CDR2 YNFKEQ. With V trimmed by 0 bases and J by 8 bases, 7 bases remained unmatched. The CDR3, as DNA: TGTGCCAGCAGCCAAGATTTGCGGACTAGCGGGAGCGATGAGCAGTTCTTC. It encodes CASSQDLRTSGSDEQFF.

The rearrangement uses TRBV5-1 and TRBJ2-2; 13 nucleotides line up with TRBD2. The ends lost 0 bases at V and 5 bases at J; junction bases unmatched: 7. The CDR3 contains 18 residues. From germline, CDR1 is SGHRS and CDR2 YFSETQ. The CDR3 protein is CASSLGTSGRARTGELFF. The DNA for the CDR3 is TGCGCCAGCAGCTTGGGTACTAGCGGGAGGGCCCGGACCGGGGAGCTGTTTTTT.

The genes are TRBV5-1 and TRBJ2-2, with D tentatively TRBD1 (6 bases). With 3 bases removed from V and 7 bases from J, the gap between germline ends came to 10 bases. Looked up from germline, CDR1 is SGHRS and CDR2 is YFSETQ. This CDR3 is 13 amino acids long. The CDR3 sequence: CASSSDSFGELFF. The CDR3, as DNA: TGCGCCAGCAGCTCGGACAGTTTCGGGGAGCTGTTTTTT.

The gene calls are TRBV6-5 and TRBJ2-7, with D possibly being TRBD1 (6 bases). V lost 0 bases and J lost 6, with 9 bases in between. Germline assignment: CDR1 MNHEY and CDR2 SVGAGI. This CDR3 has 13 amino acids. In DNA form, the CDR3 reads TGTGCCAGCAGTTACTCGATCAGGGGCGAGCAGTACTTC. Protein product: CASSYSIRGEQYF.

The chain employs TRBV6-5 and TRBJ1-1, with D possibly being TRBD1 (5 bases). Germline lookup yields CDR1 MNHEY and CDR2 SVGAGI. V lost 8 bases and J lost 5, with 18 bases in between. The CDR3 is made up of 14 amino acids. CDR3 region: CASLLTGWATEAFF. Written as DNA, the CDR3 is TGTGCCAGCCTTCTCACAGGCTGGGCGACTGAAGCTTTCTTT.

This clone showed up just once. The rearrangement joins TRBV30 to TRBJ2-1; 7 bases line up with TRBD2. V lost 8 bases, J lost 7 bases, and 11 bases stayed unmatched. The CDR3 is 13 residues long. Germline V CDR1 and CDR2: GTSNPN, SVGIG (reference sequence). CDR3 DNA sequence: TGTGCCCGGGGAGGGACTCTAAGTAATGAGCAGTTCTTC. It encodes CARGGTLSNEQFF.

The CDR3 DNA reads as TGCGCCAGCAGCCCTGGGACAGGGTACCGTCAGCCCCAGCATTTT. Translating gives CASSPGTGYRQPQHF. The chain employs TRBV5-1 and TRBJ1-5, with TRBD1 identical over 9 bases. The CDR3 contains 15 residues. V lost 4 bases to trimming and J lost 6 bases; unmatched junction nucleotides: 8. Germline CDR1 reads SGHRS; CDR2 reads YFSETQ.

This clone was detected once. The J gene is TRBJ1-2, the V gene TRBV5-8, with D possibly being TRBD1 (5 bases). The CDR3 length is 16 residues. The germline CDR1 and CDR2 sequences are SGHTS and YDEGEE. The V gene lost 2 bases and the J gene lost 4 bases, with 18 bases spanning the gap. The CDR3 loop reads CASSLFGAGTGYGYTF. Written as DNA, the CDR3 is TGTGCCAGCAGCTTATTTGGGGCCGGAACGGGCTATGGCTACACCTTC.

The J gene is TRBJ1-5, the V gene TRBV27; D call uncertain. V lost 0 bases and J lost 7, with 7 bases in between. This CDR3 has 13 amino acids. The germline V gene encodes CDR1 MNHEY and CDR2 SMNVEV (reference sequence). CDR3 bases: TGTGCCAGCAGTTTATCCGGAGGACAGCCCCAGCATTTT. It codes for CASSLSGGQPQHF.

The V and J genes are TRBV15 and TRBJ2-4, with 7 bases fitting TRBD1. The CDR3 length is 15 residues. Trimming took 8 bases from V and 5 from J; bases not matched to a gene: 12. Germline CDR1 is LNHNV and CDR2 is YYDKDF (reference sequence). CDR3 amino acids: CATSRTRDSQNIQYF. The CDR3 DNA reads TGTGCCACCTCCCGAACCCGGGACAGCCAAAACATTCAGTACTTC.

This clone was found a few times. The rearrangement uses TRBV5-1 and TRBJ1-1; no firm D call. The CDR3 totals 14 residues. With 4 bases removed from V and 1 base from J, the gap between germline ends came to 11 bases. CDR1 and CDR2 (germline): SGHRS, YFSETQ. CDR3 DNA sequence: TGCGCCAGCAGCCCTTCAGTCCCGAACACTGAAGCTTTCTTT. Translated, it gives CASSPSVPNTEAFF.

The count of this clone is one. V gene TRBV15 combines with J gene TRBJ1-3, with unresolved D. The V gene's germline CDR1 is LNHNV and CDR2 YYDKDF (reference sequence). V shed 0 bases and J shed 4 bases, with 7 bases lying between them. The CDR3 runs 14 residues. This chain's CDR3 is CATSRDLRGNTIYF. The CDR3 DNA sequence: TGTGCCACCAGCAGAGATCTTCGGGGAAACACCATATATTTT.

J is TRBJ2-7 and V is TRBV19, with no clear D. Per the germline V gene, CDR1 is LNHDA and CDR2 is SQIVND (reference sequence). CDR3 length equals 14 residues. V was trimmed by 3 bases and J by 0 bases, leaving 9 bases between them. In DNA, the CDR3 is TGTGCCAGTAGTATCGCGCGGAACTCCTACGAGCAGTACTTC. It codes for CASSIARNSYEQYF.

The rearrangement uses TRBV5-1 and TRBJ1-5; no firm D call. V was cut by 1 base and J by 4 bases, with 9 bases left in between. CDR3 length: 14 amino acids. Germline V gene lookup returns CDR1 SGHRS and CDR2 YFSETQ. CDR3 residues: CASSLYGRNQPQHF. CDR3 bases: TGCGCCAGCAGCTTGTACGGGAGGAATCAGCCCCAGCATTTT.

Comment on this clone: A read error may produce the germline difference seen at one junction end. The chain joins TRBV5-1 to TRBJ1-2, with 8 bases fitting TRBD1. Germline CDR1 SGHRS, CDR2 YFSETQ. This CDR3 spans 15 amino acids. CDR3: CASSTDDRGNSGYTF. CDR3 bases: TGCGCCAGCAGCACGGACGACAGGGGTAACTCTGGCTACACCTTC.

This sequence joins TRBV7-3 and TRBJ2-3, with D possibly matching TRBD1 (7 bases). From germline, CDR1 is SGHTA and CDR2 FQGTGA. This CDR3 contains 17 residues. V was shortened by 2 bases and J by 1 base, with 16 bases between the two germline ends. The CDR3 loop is CASSLGGRGTGTDTQYF. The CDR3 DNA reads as TGTGCCAGCAGCTTAGGGGGTCGGGGGACAGGCACAGATACGCAGTATTTT.

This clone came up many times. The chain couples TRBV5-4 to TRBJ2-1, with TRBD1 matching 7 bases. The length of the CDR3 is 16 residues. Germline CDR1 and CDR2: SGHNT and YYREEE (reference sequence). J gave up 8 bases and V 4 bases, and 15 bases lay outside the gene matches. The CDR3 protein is CASSRLGQALEYEQFF. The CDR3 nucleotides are TGTGCCAGCAGCCGATTAGGACAGGCCCTTGAGTATGAGCAGTTCTTC.

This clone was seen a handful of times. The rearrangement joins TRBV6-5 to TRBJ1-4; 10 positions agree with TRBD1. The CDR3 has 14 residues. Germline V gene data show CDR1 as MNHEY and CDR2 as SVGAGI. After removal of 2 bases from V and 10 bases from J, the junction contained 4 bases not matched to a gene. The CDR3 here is CASSYDRGRRKLFF. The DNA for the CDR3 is TGTGCCAGCAGTTACGACAGGGGGCGGAGAAAACTGTTTTTT.

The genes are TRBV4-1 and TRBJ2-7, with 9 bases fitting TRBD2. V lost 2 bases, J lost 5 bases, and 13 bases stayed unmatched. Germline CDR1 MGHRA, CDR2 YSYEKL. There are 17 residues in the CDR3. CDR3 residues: CASSQSPSREGRNEQYF. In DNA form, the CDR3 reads TGCGCCAGCAGCCAATCGCCATCGCGGGAGGGTCGGAACGAGCAGTACTTC.

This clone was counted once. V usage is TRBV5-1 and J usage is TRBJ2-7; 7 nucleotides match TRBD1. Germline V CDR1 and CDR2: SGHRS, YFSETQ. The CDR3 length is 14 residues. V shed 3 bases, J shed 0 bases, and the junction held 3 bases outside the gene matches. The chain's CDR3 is CASSSDRSSYEQYF. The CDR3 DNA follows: TGCGCCAGCAGCTCGGACAGGAGCTCCTACGAGCAGTACTTC. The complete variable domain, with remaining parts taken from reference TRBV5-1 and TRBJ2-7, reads KAGVTQTPRYLIKTRGQQVTLSCSPISGHRSVSWYQQTPGQGLQFLFEYFSETQRNKGNFPGRFSGRQFSNSRSEMNVSTLELGDSALYLCASSSDRSSYEQYFGPGTRLTVT.

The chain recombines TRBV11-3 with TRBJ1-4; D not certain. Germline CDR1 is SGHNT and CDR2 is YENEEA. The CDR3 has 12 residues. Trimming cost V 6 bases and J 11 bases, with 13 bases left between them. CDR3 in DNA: TGTGCCAGCAGGGGCCGGGAGCGTAAACTGTTTTTT. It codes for CASRGRERKLFF.

CDR3 in DNA: TGCGCCAGCAGCCCTTATGCTAGAGGGGGCAGAACTGAAGCTTTCTTT. Translation: CASSPYARGGRTEAFF. This sequence joins TRBV4-1 and TRBJ1-1; 7 bases map to TRBD1. CDR1 is MGHRA, CDR2 YSYEKL, per germline. The CDR3 runs to 16 residues. J lost 5 bases, V lost 4 bases, and 13 bases had no gene match.

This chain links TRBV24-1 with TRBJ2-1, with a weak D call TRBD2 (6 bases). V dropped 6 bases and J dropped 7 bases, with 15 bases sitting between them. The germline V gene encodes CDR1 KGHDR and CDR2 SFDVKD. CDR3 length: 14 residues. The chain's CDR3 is CATSPRGLRNEQFF. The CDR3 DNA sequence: TGTGCCACCAGTCCGAGAGGACTAAGGAATGAGCAGTTCTTC.

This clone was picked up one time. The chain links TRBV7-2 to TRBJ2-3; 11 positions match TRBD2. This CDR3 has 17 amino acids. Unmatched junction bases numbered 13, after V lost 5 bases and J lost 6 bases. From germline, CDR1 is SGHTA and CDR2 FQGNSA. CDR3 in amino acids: CASSHALAGAGFDTQYF. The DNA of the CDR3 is TGTGCCAGCAGCCACGCACTAGCGGGGGCGGGTTTCGATACGCAGTATTTT.

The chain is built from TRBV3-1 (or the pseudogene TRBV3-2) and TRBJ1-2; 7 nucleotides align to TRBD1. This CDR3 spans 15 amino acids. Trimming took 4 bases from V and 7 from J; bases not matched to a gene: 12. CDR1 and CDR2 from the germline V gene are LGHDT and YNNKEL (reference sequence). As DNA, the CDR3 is TGTGCCAGCAGCCCCATAGGGGGCGGCTGGCTTGGCTACACCTTC. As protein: CASSPIGGGWLGYTF.

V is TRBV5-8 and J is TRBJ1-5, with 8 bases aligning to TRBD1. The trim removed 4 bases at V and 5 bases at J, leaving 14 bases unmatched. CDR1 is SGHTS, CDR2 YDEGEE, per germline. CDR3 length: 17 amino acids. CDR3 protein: CASSLGQGGPPYQPQHF. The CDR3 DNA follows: TGTGCCAGCAGCCTCGGACAGGGCGGGCCCCCCTATCAGCCCCAGCATTTT.

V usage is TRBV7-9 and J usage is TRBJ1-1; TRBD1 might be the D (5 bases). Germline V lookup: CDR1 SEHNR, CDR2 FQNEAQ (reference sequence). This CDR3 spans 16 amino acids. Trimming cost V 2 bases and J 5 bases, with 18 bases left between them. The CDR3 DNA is TGTGCCAGCAGCTTATCCAGGGACTACTTAACTACTGAAGCTTTCTTT. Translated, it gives CASSLSRDYLTTEAFF.